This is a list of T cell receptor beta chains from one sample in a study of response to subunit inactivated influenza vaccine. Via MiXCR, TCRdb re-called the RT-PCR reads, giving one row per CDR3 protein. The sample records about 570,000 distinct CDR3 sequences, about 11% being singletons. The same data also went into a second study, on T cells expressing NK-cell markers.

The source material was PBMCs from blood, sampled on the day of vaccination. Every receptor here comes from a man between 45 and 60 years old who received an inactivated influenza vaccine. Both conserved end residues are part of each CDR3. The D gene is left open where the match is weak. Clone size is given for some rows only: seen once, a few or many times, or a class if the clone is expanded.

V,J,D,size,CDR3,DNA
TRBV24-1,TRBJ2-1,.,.,CATSEGQSYADEQFF,TGTGCCACCAGTGAGGGACAATCCTATGCCGATGAGCAGTTCTTC
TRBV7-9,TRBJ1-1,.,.,CASSLALGLEAEAFF,TGTGCCAGCAGCTTAGCGCTTGGGCTGGAGGCTGAAGCTTTCTTT
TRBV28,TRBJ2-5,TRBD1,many,CASSQDRVGETQYF,TGTGCCAGCAGTCAAGACAGGGTTGGCGAGACCCAGTACTTC
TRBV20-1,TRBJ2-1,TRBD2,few,CSAILAGVEQFF,TGCAGTGCTATTCTAGCGGGGGTTGAGCAGTTCTTC
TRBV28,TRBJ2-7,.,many,CASRLPRGTIGEQYF,TGTGCCAGCAGACTACCGAGAGGGACCATAGGCGAGCAGTACTTC
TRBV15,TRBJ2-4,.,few,CATSRDWARAKNIQYF,TGTGCCACCAGCAGAGATTGGGCCAGGGCCAAAAACATTCAGTACTTC
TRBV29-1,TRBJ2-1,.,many,CSVEVLANYNEQFF,TGCAGCGTTGAAGTGCTAGCAAACTACAATGAGCAGTTCTTC
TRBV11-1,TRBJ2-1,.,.,CASSSLTSRRERGHEQFF,TGTGCCAGCAGCTCCTTGACTAGCAGGCGGGAAAGGGGGCATGAGCAGTTCTTC
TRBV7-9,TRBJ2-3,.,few,CASSLDGAFGRQYF,TGTGCCAGCAGCTTAGATGGGGCCTTCGGGAGGCAGTATTTT
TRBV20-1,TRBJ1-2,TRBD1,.,CSAGQGYGYTF,TGCAGTGCGGGACAGGGGTATGGCTACACCTTC
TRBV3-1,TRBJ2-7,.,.,CASSQGGYLSEQYF,TGTGCCAGCAGCCAGGGCGGGTACCTCTCCGAGCAGTACTTC
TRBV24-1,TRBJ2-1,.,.,CATSDLGSGPNEQFF,TGTGCCACCAGTGATTTGGGTTCCGGGCCCAATGAGCAGTTCTTC
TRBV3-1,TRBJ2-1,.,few,CASSLMMTNEQFF,TGTGCCAGCAGCCTTATGATGACCAATGAGCAGTTCTTC
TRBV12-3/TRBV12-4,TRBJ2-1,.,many,CASRRPGLSTGEQFF,TGTGCCAGCAGGCGACCGGGACTTAGCACGGGTGAGCAGTTCTTC
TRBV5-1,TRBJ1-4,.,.,CASRIQGNPNEKLFF,TGCGCCAGCAGAATACAGGGAAATCCTAATGAAAAACTGTTTTTT
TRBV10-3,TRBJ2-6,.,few,CAIQSSSGANVLTF,TGTGCCATCCAAAGCAGCTCTGGGGCCAACGTCCTGACTTTC
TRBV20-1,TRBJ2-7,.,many,CSASDGSSYEQYF,TGCAGTGCGTCCGACGGAAGCTCCTACGAGCAGTACTTC
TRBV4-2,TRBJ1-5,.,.,CASSEAGRALQPQHF,TGTGCCAGCAGCGAAGCGGGCAGGGCTCTTCAGCCCCAGCATTTT
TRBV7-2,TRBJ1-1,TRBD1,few,CASSSDQGGAFF,TGTGCCAGCAGCTCGGACCAGGGGGGAGCTTTCTTT
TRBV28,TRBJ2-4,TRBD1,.,CASSFEDRGGVQYF,TGTGCCAGCAGTTTTGAGGACAGGGGGGGGGTTCAGTACTTC
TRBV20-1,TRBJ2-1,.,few,CSAPTRGFNEQFF,TGCAGTGCACCGACACGGGGTTTCAATGAGCAGTTCTTC
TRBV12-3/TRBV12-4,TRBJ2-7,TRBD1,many,CASSFGGTGHEQYF,TGTGCCAGCAGTTTTGGGGGGACAGGGCACGAGCAGTACTTC
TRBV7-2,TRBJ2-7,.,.,CASSSVGAAYEQYF,TGTGCCAGCAGCTCCGTTGGGGCGGCCTACGAGCAGTACTTC
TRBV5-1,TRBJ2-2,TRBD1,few,CASSSSRDRHPNTGELFF,TGCGCCAGCAGCAGCTCCCGGGACAGACACCCGAACACCGGGGAGCTGTTTTTT
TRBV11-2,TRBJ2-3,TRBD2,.,CASSLVPSGRRPSTDTQYF,TGTGCCAGCAGCTTAGTTCCTAGCGGGAGAAGACCTAGCACAGATACGCAGTATTTT
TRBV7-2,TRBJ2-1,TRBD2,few,CASSLRTSGFDEQFF,TGTGCCAGCAGCTTAAGAACTAGCGGGTTCGATGAGCAGTTCTTC
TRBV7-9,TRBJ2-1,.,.,CASSPITGGAYNEQFF,TGTGCCAGCAGTCCAATAACCGGGGGTGCCTACAATGAGCAGTTCTTC
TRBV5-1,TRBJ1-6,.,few,CASSRRGVVSYNSPLHF,TGCGCCAGCAGCCGGAGGGGGGTCGTCTCCTATAATTCACCCCTCCACTTT
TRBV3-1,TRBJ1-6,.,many,CASSGGMTYSPLHF,TGTGCCAGCAGCGGAGGGATGACCTATTCACCCCTCCACTTT
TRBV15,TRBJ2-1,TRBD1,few,CATTRDRINNEQFF,TGTGCCACCACCCGGGACAGAATTAACAATGAGCAGTTCTTC
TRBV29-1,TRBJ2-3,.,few,CSVSAVSTDTQYF,TGCAGCGTGTCAGCAGTTAGCACAGATACGCAGTATTTT
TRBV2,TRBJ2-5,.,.,CVSSEGGHHQETQYF,TGTGTCAGCAGTGAAGGGGGACATCATCAAGAGACCCAGTACTTC
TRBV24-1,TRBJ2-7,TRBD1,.,CANGTGCPYEQYF,TGTGCCAATGGGACAGGGTGCCCCTACGAGCAGTACTTC
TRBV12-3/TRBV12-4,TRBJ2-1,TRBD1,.,CASSRRQGDYNEQFF,TGTGCCAGCAGTCGACGACAGGGAGACTACAATGAGCAGTTCTTC
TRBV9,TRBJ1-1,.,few,CASSVQGDTEAFF,TGTGCCAGCAGCGTACAGGGAGATACTGAAGCTTTCTTT
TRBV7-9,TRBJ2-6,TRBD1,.,CASSSDRVSGANVLTF,TGTGCCAGCAGCTCGGACAGGGTGTCTGGGGCCAACGTCCTGACTTTC
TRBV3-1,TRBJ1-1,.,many,CASSQTGSTEAFF,TGTGCCAGCAGCCAAACAGGGAGCACTGAAGCTTTCTTT
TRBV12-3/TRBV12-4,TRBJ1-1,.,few,CASSDRGRGNTEAFF,TGTGCCAGCAGCGACCGGGGGAGGGGGAACACTGAAGCTTTCTTT
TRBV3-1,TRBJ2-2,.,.,CASSTRWGRNTGELFF,TGTGCCAGCAGCACGAGGTGGGGCCGCAACACCGGGGAGCTGTTTTTT
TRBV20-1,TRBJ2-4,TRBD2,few,CSISGGLAGGKNIQYF,TGCAGTATATCAGGGGGACTAGCGGGAGGCAAAAACATTCAGTACTTC
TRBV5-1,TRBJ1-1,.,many,CASMKRDKSEAFF,TGCGCCAGCATGAAAAGAGACAAGAGTGAAGCTTTCTTT
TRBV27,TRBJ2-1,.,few,CASSFSNPSYNEQFF,TGTGCCAGCAGTTTTTCGAACCCCTCCTACAATGAGCAGTTCTTC
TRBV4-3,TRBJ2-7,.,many,CASSQQLVSYEQYF,TGCGCCAGCAGCCAACAGCTGGTGTCCTACGAGCAGTACTTC
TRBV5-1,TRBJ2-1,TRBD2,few,CASSPRTSGIVEQFF,TGCGCCAGCAGCCCTCGGACTAGCGGGATTGTTGAGCAGTTCTTC
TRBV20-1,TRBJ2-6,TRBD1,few,CSATGGTMANVLTF,TGCAGTGCCACAGGGGGGACAATGGCCAACGTCCTGACTTTC
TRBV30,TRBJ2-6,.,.,CAWSTGLSGANVLTF,TGTGCCTGGAGTACCGGACTATCTGGGGCCAACGTCCTGACTTTC
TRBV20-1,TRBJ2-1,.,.,CSARDPGVSGNEQFF,TGCAGTGCTAGAGATCCCGGAGTCTCCGGCAATGAGCAGTTCTTC
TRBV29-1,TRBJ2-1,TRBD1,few,CSVSGQGSGNEQFF,TGCAGCGTCTCCGGACAGGGTTCGGGCAATGAGCAGTTCTTC
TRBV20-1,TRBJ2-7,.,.,CSASVNSVHEQYF,TGCAGTGCTAGTGTTAATAGCGTCCACGAGCAGTACTTC
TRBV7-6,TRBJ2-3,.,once,CASSPQISDTQYF,TGTGCCAGCAGCCCCCAGATATCAGATACGCAGTATTTT
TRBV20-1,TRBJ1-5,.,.,CSARGGYSNQPQHF,TGCAGTGCTAGGGGCGGCTATAGCAATCAGCCCCAGCATTTT
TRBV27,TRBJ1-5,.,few,CASSYSRVGNQPQHF,TGTGCCAGCAGTTATTCCAGGGTAGGCAATCAGCCCCAGCATTTT
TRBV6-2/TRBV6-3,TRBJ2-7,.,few,CASTLNRRGEQYF,TGTGCCAGCACCCTGAACAGGAGGGGCGAGCAGTACTTC
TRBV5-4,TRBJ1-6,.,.,CASSLSGQGPYSPLHF,TGTGCCAGCAGCTTGTCAGGGCAGGGTCCCTATTCACCCCTCCACTTT
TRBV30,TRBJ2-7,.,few,CAWSDHRTSIYEQYF,TGTGCCTGGAGTGACCACAGAACATCGATCTACGAGCAGTACTTC